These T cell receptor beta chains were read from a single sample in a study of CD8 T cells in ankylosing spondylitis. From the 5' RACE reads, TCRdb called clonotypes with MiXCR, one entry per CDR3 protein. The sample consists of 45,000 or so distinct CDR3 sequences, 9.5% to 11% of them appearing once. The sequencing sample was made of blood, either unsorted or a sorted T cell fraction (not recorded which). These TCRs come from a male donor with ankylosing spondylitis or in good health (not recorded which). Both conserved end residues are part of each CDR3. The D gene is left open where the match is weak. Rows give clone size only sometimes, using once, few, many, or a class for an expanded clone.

CDR3aa: CASSGTGGYEQYF; CDR3nt: TGTGCCAGCAGCGGGACAGGGGGGTACGAGCAGTACTTC; d_gene: TRBD1; abundance: .; v_gene: TRBV6-2/TRBV6-3; j_gene: TRBJ2-7
CDR3aa: CASSLAEGTEAFF; CDR3nt: TGTGCCAGCAGCTTAGCGGAAGGCACTGAAGCTTTCTTT; d_gene: .; abundance: many; v_gene: TRBV7-9; j_gene: TRBJ1-1
CDR3aa: CAPRAGRVAKNIQYF; CDR3nt: TGTGCACCACGGGCCGGACGGGTAGCCAAAAACATTCAGTACTTC; d_gene: .; abundance: many; v_gene: TRBV28; j_gene: TRBJ2-4
CDR3aa: CASSSNLNTEAFF; CDR3nt: TGTGCCAGCAGTTCAAACCTGAACACTGAAGCTTTCTTT; d_gene: .; abundance: many; v_gene: TRBV12-3/TRBV12-4; j_gene: TRBJ1-1
CDR3aa: CATGPGGGAKDTQYF; CDR3nt: TGTGCCACTGGCCCTGGCGGGGGGGCAAAAGATACGCAGTATTTT; d_gene: TRBD2; abundance: few; v_gene: TRBV19; j_gene: TRBJ2-3
CDR3aa: CASSSGQGVGEQYF; CDR3nt: TGTGCCAGCAGTTCCGGACAGGGAGTCGGCGAGCAGTACTTC; d_gene: TRBD1; abundance: many; v_gene: TRBV12-3/TRBV12-4; j_gene: TRBJ2-7
CDR3aa: CASSFRRVNTEAFF; CDR3nt: TGCGCCAGCAGCTTTCGCAGGGTGAACACTGAAGCTTTCTTT; d_gene: .; abundance: few; v_gene: TRBV5-1; j_gene: TRBJ1-1
CDR3aa: CASSSTGIGTDTQYF; CDR3nt: TGCGCCAGCAGCTCAACAGGGATTGGCACAGATACGCAGTATTTT; d_gene: .; abundance: many; v_gene: TRBV5-1; j_gene: TRBJ2-3
CDR3aa: CASSPDRLNTGELFF; CDR3nt: TGTGCCAGCAGCCCTGACAGATTGAACACCGGGGAGCTGTTTTTT; d_gene: .; abundance: .; v_gene: TRBV11-2; j_gene: TRBJ2-2
CDR3aa: CASRLGGSAIRANVLTF; CDR3nt: TGTGCCAGCAGATTGGGCGGGAGTGCCATCAGGGCCAACGTCCTGACTTTC; d_gene: TRBD2; abundance: few; v_gene: TRBV12-3/TRBV12-4; j_gene: TRBJ2-6